This T cell receptor (beta chain) was captured in a study of glioma-infiltrating T cells after dendritic cell vaccination. As regards this clone: What it binds is unknown.

The study, taken as a whole, reports: Patients with more pretreatment TILs had longer time to progression and survival.

Primers: 60 V beta forward and 13 J beta reverse. Repertoires were generated with immunoSEQ multiplex PCR, while TCRdb's copy carries only in-frame clones and drops some. Altogether around 96,000 clones are present, about 79% being singletons, with the ten largest covering over 5%. V lost 3 bases to trimming and J lost 10 bases; unmatched junction nucleotides: 16. Germline V CDR1 and CDR2: LNHDA, SQIVND (reference sequence). The CDR3 contains 17 residues. The rearrangement uses TRBV19 and TRBJ2-1; 9 nucleotides agree with TRBD2. The sequence came from a human donor with glioblastoma. Material: blood, obtained before dendritic cell vaccination. Here the CDR3 DNA reads TGTGCCAGTAGTATTGCGGGGGGGCCTGGTTGGGGATGGGAGCAGTTCTTC. Its protein is CASSIAGGPGWGWEQFF.